The clone carrying this TCR beta chain occurred many times. What it recognizes is unknown. This record comes from a study of T cell repertoires in cytomegalovirus infection. Study information: Signatures in public TCR beta sequences pointed to both CMV infection and matching HLA type. Study-wide findings and caveats: Identification of carriers of CMV plus the relevant HLA was achieved through cumulative public TCR beta family frequency. There were HLA-C-restricted CMV-specific TCR beta clonotypes dominating the ex vivo response.

V shed 7 bases, J shed 3 bases, and the junction held 5 bases outside the gene matches. This CDR3 is 14 amino acids long. Germline CDR1 SGHTA, CDR2 FQGNSA. TCRdb re-called the reads through MiXCR, storing one row per CDR3 protein. The sample has about 310,000 distinct CDR3 sequences, approximately 10% seen once. The gene calls are TRBV7-2 and TRBJ2-5; 10 nucleotides align to TRBD1. The source material was PBMCs. This clonotype originated in a human donor in good health (CMV status not recorded). Some clones in this sample may be carry-over from other donors' samples. CDR3 residues: CASNPDRGKETQYF. In nucleotides, the CDR3 is TGTGCCAGCAACCCGGACAGGGGGAAAGAGACCCAGTACTTC.